This record concerns one TCR beta chain sequence. This clonotype was seen more than once but under ten times. Its recognized antigen is unknown. No base quality information exists; no much larger clone differs at one position. The record originates from a study of identical twins listed by TCRdb under 2016. At the level of the whole study: To test whether fetal clonotypes persist, this study deep-sequenced TCR alpha and beta repertoires from monozygotic twins, from unrelated adults of various ages, and from cord blood. To rule out contamination, the twin experiments were replicated at different times with different library preparation protocols.

Library preparation was by 5' RACE. The instrument was an Illumina HiSeq 2000. Template switching added a universal primer binding site, and the final cDNA carried a unique molecular identifier that allowed TCR cDNA molecules to be counted accurately. Specific primers in the conserved constant-segment region were used to synthesize first-strand cDNA for TCR alpha and beta chains. To control for contamination, every cDNA library was double barcoded, receiving both a SMART-Mk sample barcode and Illumina barcodes. TruSeq adapter sequences along with Illumina sample barcodes were introduced in two successive PCR steps. The TCR alpha and beta cDNA libraries were sequenced on the Illumina HiSeq platform using custom primers. Processing in the source paper ran as follows. Raw reads were processed with MiGEC to extract unique molecular identifiers, and MiXCR was used to determine CDR3 positions. Recombination models were inferred per individual with the repgenHMM and IGoR tools using an EM algorithm. Shared clonotypes were analyzed with the tcR package in R, and sharing was normalized by the product of cloneset sizes. To study raw recombination without the effects of thymic and clonal selection, out-of-frame nonproductive sequences were analyzed. TCRdb handled the public reads itself, with Q25 trimming in fastp and clone calling in MiXCR, and kept productive beta chains. Each entry is one CDR3 protein sequence, shown with its most common DNA and genes. The V and J calls shown here were made by TCRdb, not taken from the authors' results. The sample contains over 200,000 distinct CDR3 sequences, approximately 5.9% of them found a single time. More than 12% of the sample rests with the top ten.

Inclusive of the bounding cysteine and phenylalanine, the CDR3 is 15 residues long. Just CDR3 DNA is preserved here, 45 bases in frame from base 1. The germline V gene provides CDR1 SGHAT and CDR2 FQNNGV. V loses 3 bases of germline sequence and J loses 4 bases, and the interval between the two ends is 16 bases. Every donor was a healthy Caucasian. Three pairs of female monozygotic twins, all aged roughly 18 to 29 years, made up the twin cohort. CD4+ and CD8+ T cell populations were isolated with positive isolation kits from Invitrogen. Points the paper makes about the study in general: In beta out-of-frame sequences, excess twin sharing was weaker, because having fewer shared sequences lowered the signal-to-noise ratio. Abundant cord blood beta clonotypes carried fewer insertions; young adult naive repertoires showed a weaker similar trend, while memory repertoires showed none. Because the same donors could not be followed over many years, the conclusions relied on cross-sectional statistical analysis. Compared with coincidental sharing between unrelated individuals, out-of-frame TCR alpha sequences shared between twins had an excess of sequences with low generation probability. Recombination models systematically underestimated out-of-frame TCR alpha sharing in monozygotic twins but agreed with sharing between unrelated individuals. Invariant T cells such as MAIT and iNKT could partly confound zero-insertion analyses, although diverse VJ usage argued against such confounding for most clonotypes.

The data were also submitted as part of a second study, on T cells expressing NK-cell markers. As that second paper reports: In sorted CD3+CD56+NKG2C+, CD3+CD56+NKG2C- and CD3+CD56-NKG2C+ T-cell subsets from several donors, TCR beta-chain repertoires were profiled. Seven of the eight sequenced donors were HCMV-seropositive and one was HCMV-seronegative. To restrict sorting to alphabetaTCR-expressing T cells, an anti-gammadeltaTCR antibody was added in several experiments. In over five donors, the dominant CD3+CD56+NKG2C+ clonotypes were found to rank among the top 10 CD8+ clonotypes and to make up roughly 1.0-7.5% of CD8+ T cells. Those dominant clonotypes were again the most abundant among CD3+CD56-NKG2C+ cells in a handful of donors, at about 25-65%. It remained unclear whether the expanded NKG2C-expressing T cell clones were specific for HCMV antigens. All eight donors whose samples were sequenced were randomly selected healthy volunteers, three of them men and five women. To determine HCMV serostatus, a commercial ELISA kit was used to detect HCMV-specific IgG in serum. MIGEC was used to demultiplex reads and group the reads by UMI, and MiTCR was used to assemble and quantify clonotypes. To remove erroneous sequences, TCR cDNA sequences were retained only when supported by two or more reads. The tcR package was used for downstream repertoire analysis, and clonotypes were matched across fractions by CDR3 nucleotide sequence plus V segment. VDJmatch was used to annotate antigen specificity against VDJdb, with one amino acid substitution allowed in CDR3.

This receptor was obtained from a woman aged 18-29 years in good health. The sample taken for sequencing was CD8+ T cells sorted from blood. This sequence uses TRBV11-2 and TRBJ2-7; the D element could tentatively be TRBD1 or TRBD2, as 6 bases agree for each. In nucleotide form, the sequence is TGTGCCAGCAGCTTGCAAGGGGGAGGAGGATACGAGCAGTACTTC. Translated, it reads CASSLQGGGGYEQYF.